Sequencing of this T cell receptor (beta chain) was carried out in a study of blood T cell repertoires in COVID-19. Study context: Acute-phase and convalescent COVID-19 samples originated in the United States, Italy and Spain. The analysed material was cDNA or gDNA that came from T cells, B-cell-depleted T cells, or PBMCs.

This clone was recorded a few times. Measured with immunoSEQ multiplex PCR; TCRdb has only the in-frame clones, and not every one. The sample has about 270,000 clones; around 89% are singletons. Germline values: CDR1 LGHDT, CDR2 YNNKEL (reference sequence). The CDR3 is made up of 17 amino acids. V lost 1 base, J lost 6 bases, and 8 bases stayed unmatched. Participant age was roughly 18 to 90 years, and participants resided in 20 to 30 US areas. The chain is built from TRBV3-1 (or the pseudogene TRBV3-2) and TRBJ2-2; 10 nucleotides match TRBD1. This TCR was recovered from a woman in her twenties or thirties with acute COVID-19. The sequencing input was PBMCs or T cells enriched from blood (not recorded which). CDR3 in amino acids: CASSQGDRGAGSGELFF. The CDR3 DNA reads TGTGCCAGCAGCCAAGGGGACAGGGGCGCGGGATCCGGGGAGCTGTTTTTT.